This T cell receptor beta chain was recorded in a study of blood T cell repertoires in COVID-19. Method: immunoSEQ multiplex PCR; TCRdb's copy keeps in-frame clones and lacks some. The sample yields approximately 300,000 clones, about 85% seen once. CDR3 length: 13 amino acids. Per the germline V gene, CDR1 is SGHDT and CDR2 is YYEEEE. V shed 7 bases and J shed 4 bases, with 14 bases lying between them. Researchers sorted participants into cohorts using their self-reported clinical history. Symptom resolution, clearance, or two negative PCRs marked donors in Cohort 3 as recovered. Input material: PBMCs or T cells enriched from blood (not recorded which). V and J are TRBV5-6 and TRBJ2-5, with D perhaps matching TRBD1 (6 bases). The source is a young woman who had recovered from COVID-19. The CDR3 bases are TGTGCCAGCCGACAGGTTAGGCGAGAGACCCAGTACTTC. Translating it yields CASRQVRRETQYF. Full variable domain (outside the CDR3, taken from reference TRBV5-6 and TRBJ2-5): DAGVTQSPTHLIKTRGQQVTLRCSPKSGHDTVSWYQQALGQGPQFIFQYYEEEERQRGNFPDRFSGHQFPNYSSELNVNALLLGDSALYLCASRQVRRETQYFGPGTRLLVL.